A selection of T cell receptor beta chains follows, all from one sample in a study of T cell clones after liver transplantation. The table came from immunoSEQ multiplex PCR; TCRdb's copy has only in-frame clones and leaves some out. The repertoire holds under 150,000 clones, with 90% as singletons. The material was CD4+ T cells from blood, obtained 12 months after liver transplant. Every receptor here comes from a human patient who received a liver transplant. The graft donor may have contributed some T cells. Both conserved end residues are part of each CDR3. The order of the fields is clone size, V gene, J gene, D gene, CDR3 protein, CDR3 DNA. The D gene is left open where the match is weak. Clone size, where shown, is once, few, many, or a class for clones that have expanded.

size: -; V: TRBV6-1; J: TRBJ1-4; D: TRBD1; CDR3: CASNRQGTGEKLFF; DNA: TGTGCCAGCAATCGACAGGGGACGGGTGAAAAACTGTTTTTT
size: -; V: TRBV28; J: TRBJ2-5; D: -; CDR3: CASSFSGDQETQYF; DNA: TGTGCCAGCAGTTTCTCTGGGGACCAAGAGACCCAGTACTTC
size: once; V: TRBV7-9; J: TRBJ2-1; D: -; CDR3: CASSFRASAINEQFF; DNA: TGTGCCAGCAGCTTTAGGGCTAGCGCCATCAATGAGCAGTTCTTC
size: -; V: TRBV2; J: TRBJ2-7; D: TRBD2; CDR3: CASSPPRGGQYF; DNA: TGTGCCAGCAGTCCCCCACGGGGGGGGCAGTACTTC
size: -; V: TRBV11-3; J: TRBJ2-7; D: TRBD2; CDR3: CASSPGAGGYEQYF; DNA: TGTGCCAGCAGCCCAGGTGCGGGAGGATACGAGCAGTACTTC
size: once; V: TRBV7-2; J: TRBJ2-4; D: -; CDR3: CASSFKGQENIQYF; DNA: TGTGCCAGCAGCTTCAAAGGACAAGAAAACATTCAGTACTTC
size: -; V: TRBV18; J: TRBJ1-5; D: TRBD1; CDR3: CASSPGQGKASNQPQHF; DNA: TGTGCCAGCTCACCGGGACAGGGAAAGGCTAGCAATCAGCCCCAGCATTTT
size: once; V: TRBV13; J: TRBJ1-3; D: TRBD1; CDR3: CASSLGTGGTIYF; DNA: TGTGCCAGCAGCCTCGGGACAGGGGGCACCATATATTTT
size: -; V: TRBV5-1; J: TRBJ2-1; D: TRBD2; CDR3: CASSTAGVAYNEQFF; DNA: TGCGCCAGCTCAACAGCGGGAGTGGCCTACAATGAGCAGTTCTTC
size: -; V: TRBV10-3; J: TRBJ2-1; D: -; CDR3: CAISKQVSPYNEQFF; DNA: TGTGCCATCAGCAAACAGGTTTCACCGTACAATGAGCAGTTCTTC
size: -; V: TRBV5-1; J: TRBJ2-2; D: TRBD1; CDR3: CASSSTGGAYTGELFF; DNA: TGCGCCAGCAGCTCTACAGGGGGCGCTTACACCGGGGAGCTGTTTTTT
size: -; V: TRBV7-8; J: TRBJ2-3; D: TRBD2; CDR3: CASSLVWTSGTDTQYF; DNA: TGTGCCAGCAGCTTAGTATGGACTAGCGGCACAGATACGCAGTATTTT
size: -; V: TRBV29-1; J: TRBJ1-4; D: -; CDR3: CSVEGSGVGEKLFF; DNA: TGCAGCGTTGAAGGGTCAGGGGTTGGGGAAAAACTGTTTTTT
size: -; V: TRBV4-2; J: TRBJ2-7; D: TRBD2; CDR3: CASSQDQFPGLAGGPYSYEQYF; DNA: TGTGCCAGCAGCCAAGACCAATTTCCGGGACTAGCGGGAGGGCCTTATTCCTACGAGCAGTACTTC
size: -; V: TRBV9; J: TRBJ2-7; D: -; CDR3: CASSAAYDYEQYF; DNA: TGTGCCAGCAGCGCCGCATACGACTACGAGCAGTACTTC
size: -; V: TRBV4-1; J: TRBJ1-2; D: -; CDR3: CASSQAAGESGYTF; DNA: TGCGCCAGCAGCCAAGCCGCAGGGGAATCTGGCTACACCTTC
size: -; V: TRBV18; J: TRBJ2-7; D: -; CDR3: CASSRRGEYEQYF; DNA: TGTGCCAGCTCGCGCAGGGGGGAGTACGAGCAGTACTTC
size: -; V: TRBV7-9; J: TRBJ1-1; D: TRBD1; CDR3: CASSGRDRGMNTEAFF; DNA: TGTGCCAGCAGCGGAAGGGACAGGGGTATGAACACTGAAGCTTTCTTT
size: once; V: TRBV27; J: TRBJ2-1; D: -; CDR3: CASSPRPPSEQFF; DNA: TGTGCCAGCAGTCCCAGACCTCCCAGTGAGCAGTTCTTC
size: -; V: TRBV5-1; J: TRBJ2-4; D: -; CDR3: CASSPYSRPDIQYF; DNA: TGCGCCAGCAGCCCCTATAGTCGACCAGACATTCAGTACTTC
size: -; V: TRBV7-9; J: TRBJ1-2; D: TRBD1; CDR3: CASSLVRGTVGRGYTF; DNA: TGTGCCAGCAGCTTAGTTCGCGGGACAGTCGGTCGCGGCTACACCTTC
size: -; V: TRBV7-2; J: TRBJ2-3; D: TRBD2; CDR3: CASSWGLGADTQYF; DNA: TGTGCCAGCAGCTGGGGACTAGGTGCAGATACGCAGTATTTT
size: -; V: TRBV5-5; J: TRBJ2-7; D: -; CDR3: CASSLGAWVTIYEQYF; DNA: TGTGCCAGCAGCTTGGGGGCCTGGGTGACAATCTACGAGCAGTACTTC
size: -; V: TRBV30; J: TRBJ1-5; D: TRBD1; CDR3: CAWSQSGGGNQPQHF; DNA: TGTGCCTGGAGTCAGTCAGGGGGAGGTAATCAGCCCCAGCATTTT
size: -; V: TRBV30; J: TRBJ1-5; D: -; CDR3: CAWSVRAGNQPQHF; DNA: TGTGCCTGGAGTGTACGGGCCGGCAATCAGCCCCAGCATTTT
size: once; V: TRBV29-1; J: TRBJ1-4; D: TRBD1; CDR3: CSVRDSRNEKLFF; DNA: TGCAGCGTGAGGGACAGTCGGAATGAAAAACTGTTTTTT
size: -; V: TRBV7-3; J: TRBJ2-2; D: TRBD1; CDR3: CASSSTGDTGELFF; DNA: TGTGCCAGCAGCTCTACAGGGGACACCGGGGAGCTGTTTTTT
size: -; V: TRBV28; J: TRBJ1-1; D: -; CDR3: CASSLGQFEAFF; DNA: TGTGCCAGCAGTTTGGGGCAGTTTGAAGCTTTCTTT
size: once; V: TRBV4-2; J: TRBJ2-1; D: -; CDR3: CASSPRSRDEQFF; DNA: TGTGCCAGCAGCCCGCGGTCGCGTGACGAGCAGTTCTTC
size: -; V: TRBV14; J: TRBJ2-1; D: TRBD1; CDR3: CASSLPTGEYNEQFF; DNA: TGTGCCAGCAGCCTCCCGACAGGGGAGTACAATGAGCAGTTCTTC
size: once; V: TRBV13; J: TRBJ2-1; D: -; CDR3: CASSLGDRYEQFF; DNA: TGTGCCAGCAGCTTAGGGGATAGGTATGAGCAGTTCTTC
size: -; V: TRBV18; J: TRBJ2-5; D: TRBD1; CDR3: CASSPQGAGETQYF; DNA: TGTGCCAGCTCACCACAGGGGGCCGGAGAGACCCAGTACTTC
size: -; V: TRBV2; J: TRBJ2-7; D: -; CDR3: CASSEAGSPKQYF; DNA: TGTGCCAGCAGTGAAGCAGGGTCACCCAAGCAGTACTTC
size: once; V: TRBV7-2; J: TRBJ1-2; D: TRBD1; CDR3: CASSPTTGVAYGYTF; DNA: TGTGCCAGCAGCCCTACTACAGGGGTTGCCTATGGCTACACCTTC
size: -; V: TRBV5-4; J: TRBJ2-7; D: -; CDR3: CASSPVPQDRQYF; DNA: TGTGCCAGCAGCCCGGTCCCGCAGGATAGACAGTACTTC
size: once; V: TRBV19; J: TRBJ2-3; D: -; CDR3: CASSILSGTDTQYF; DNA: TGTGCCAGTAGTATACTGAGCGGCACAGATACGCAGTATTTT
size: -; V: TRBV6-4; J: TRBJ2-2; D: -; CDR3: CASAPGGVTGELFF; DNA: TGTGCCAGCGCCCCAGGTGGCGTCACCGGGGAGCTGTTTTTT
size: -; V: TRBV12-5; J: TRBJ2-7; D: -; CDR3: CASGLESGLSEQYF; DNA: TGTGCTAGTGGTTTGGAGTCGGGGTTGAGCGAGCAGTACTTC
size: -; V: TRBV5-4; J: TRBJ1-2; D: -; CDR3: CASSLGAPIGGYGYTF; DNA: TGTGCCAGCAGCTTGGGGGCCCCGATAGGGGGCTATGGCTACACCTTC
size: -; V: TRBV7-2; J: TRBJ1-3; D: -; CDR3: CASSLPGLPLNTIYF; DNA: TGTGCCAGCAGCTTACCCGGGCTCCCCCTAAACACCATATATTTT
size: -; V: TRBV29-1; J: TRBJ1-1; D: -; CDR3: CSGNQGMGTEAFF; DNA: TGCAGCGGGAACCAGGGGATGGGCACTGAAGCTTTCTTT
size: -; V: TRBV30; J: TRBJ2-7; D: -; CDR3: CAWSVLGSPYEQYF; DNA: TGTGCCTGGAGTGTACTCGGCAGTCCCTACGAGCAGTACTTC
size: -; V: TRBV2; J: TRBJ1-4; D: -; CDR3: CASSGAGHNEKLFF; DNA: TGTGCCAGCAGTGGCGCCGGCCACAATGAAAAACTGTTTTTT
size: -; V: TRBV5-1; J: TRBJ2-3; D: TRBD2; CDR3: CASRSGSGTDTQYF; DNA: TGCGCCAGCAGGAGCGGGAGTGGCACAGATACGCAGTATTTT
size: -; V: TRBV25-1; J: TRBJ2-6; D: -; CDR3: CASSEVGALGANVLTF; DNA: TGTGCCAGCAGTGAAGTCGGGGCTCTTGGGGCCAACGTCCTGACTTTC
size: -; V: TRBV15; J: TRBJ1-2; D: -; CDR3: CATSKRSTSGYTF; DNA: TGTGCCACCAGCAAGCGATCGACGAGCGGCTACACCTTC
size: -; V: TRBV7-6; J: TRBJ2-7; D: TRBD1; CDR3: CASSFKPGQSYEQYF; DNA: TGTGCCAGCAGTTTTAAACCGGGACAGTCCTACGAGCAGTACTTC
size: -; V: TRBV19; J: TRBJ2-6; D: -; CDR3: CASSMQGVGANVLTF; DNA: TGTGCCAGTAGTATGCAAGGGGTTGGGGCCAACGTCCTGACTTTC
size: -; V: TRBV5-8; J: TRBJ1-4; D: -; CDR3: CASSLRGPPEKLFF; DNA: TGTGCCAGCAGCTTGCGGGGGCCCCCCGAAAAACTGTTTTTT
size: -; V: TRBV2; J: TRBJ1-1; D: -; CDR3: CASNSVGRNTEAFF; DNA: TGTGCCAGCAACTCGGTAGGGAGGAACACTGAAGCTTTCTTT
size: -; V: TRBV30; J: TRBJ1-1; D: -; CDR3: CAWGGGILNTEAFF; DNA: TGTGCCTGGGGTGGGGGAATTTTGAACACTGAAGCTTTCTTT
size: -; V: TRBV2; J: TRBJ1-1; D: -; CDR3: CASSVDRAVNTEAFF; DNA: TGTGCCAGCAGTGTTGATAGGGCTGTGAACACTGAAGCTTTCTTT